This T cell receptor beta chain was obtained from a study of cytomegalovirus exposure and HLA in healthy donors listed by TCRdb under 2017. As for the study more broadly: An earlier analysis of approximately 600 of the donors reported 250 to 300 Gb of sequence data and some 120 million unique TCR beta sequences from 190 million or so T cells. An early release covering about 600 HLA-typed donors comprised about 290 gigabases of sequencing data and approximately 80 million unique TCR sequences. The genetic ancestry cluster associated with self-reported Caucasian donors included 80% to 90% of the roughly 400 genotyped donors. The study aimed to test whether signatures of past pathogen exposure could be identified by cataloging public T cell receptors. The T cell repertoires of 670 or so subjects were profiled by immunosequencing and related to cytomegalovirus serostatus. In addition to the first cohort of about 650 subjects, a separate validation cohort of around 110 different subjects was used. To predict cytomegalovirus infection status, the study brought together high-throughput TCR immunosequencing, statistical association of individual TCRs with disease status, and machine learning. In a later analysis, previously published TCR beta repertoires from about 670 donors were re-analyzed and high-resolution HLA genotyping was added so that TCR occurrence patterns could be studied. In the later analysis, no new phenotypic data were used to find candidate immune exposures; instead, reliance was placed on TCR beta sequences and their occurrence across donors. To decide whether each TCR beta V gene segment behaved as functional or pseudogenic, an earlier analysis of fewer than 750 of the donors relied on high-throughput TCR beta sequencing. Alongside the repertoire data, information on donor age, sex, ethnicity and CMV serostatus was compiled. A later genetic analysis used genome-wide SNP genotypes for about three fifths of the 666 donors, treating that subset as a discovery cohort. Every discovery cohort repertoire had been produced on one sequencing platform. HLA typing covered class I and class II loci at four-digit resolution. Typing coverage differed by locus: A, B, C, DRB1 and DQB1 were typed in roughly 629-630 donors, DQA1 in 500 to 550, DPA1 in roughly 590, and DPB1 in 450 to 480. Because of strong linkage in the cohort, roughly five DR-DQ haplotypes were treated as single units for association and clustering. On average, around 200,000 unique TCR beta nucleotide sequences were sequenced per donor among 398 genotyped donors of the cohort, with around 19% of those sequences being non-productive. What the authors observed across the whole study: The cohort was sequenced for TCR beta chains only, and without alpha or paired-chain data the features that could be detected were limited. A later analysis found that HLA-associated TCR beta chains were more clonally expanded and had lower generation probabilities than equally common non-associated chains. An association between a missense DCLRE1C variant and V-gene and J-gene trimming of TCR beta chains was found in a later genetic analysis and replicated in an independent cohort. An earlier analysis of around 500 of the donors showed that most TCR beta V segments appeared in productive rearrangements either about 90% or about 30% of the time, which broadly matched IMGT annotations. While some public TCRs were present in many individuals, most TCR sequences turned up only very rarely across donors. According to a later analysis, parvovirus B19, influenza, CMV and Epstein-Barr virus appeared linked to several top co-occurrence clusters. In a later analysis, most CMV-associated TCR beta chains were found to appear HLA-restricted, with HLA associations seemingly driven largely by CMV exposure. A later genetic analysis reported fewer N-insertions in productive TCRs among donors in an Asian-associated ancestry cluster than the 666-donor mean. CMV serostatus was the only immune exposure information available for the cohort. In a later analysis, some 17,000 TCR beta sequences were associated with specific HLA alleles at a false discovery rate of 0.05. The earlier analysis of fewer than 750 of the donors excluded 15 to 20 rarely observed V segments, including chromosome 9 orphons, because counts were too low. A further reported finding was that TCR beta sequences accurately predicted the HLA-A and HLA-B alleles for most subjects in the first cohort. In vitro tests confirmed that a few of the cytomegalovirus-associated TCR beta chains recognize cytomegalovirus antigens. A cluster of highly shared sequence variants was judged likely to represent a technical artifact of the sequencing pipeline. Strong co-occurrence of HLA alleles, especially DR and DQ, made assigning TCR associations to individual alleles difficult. The classifier was reported to diagnose cytomegalovirus status with high specificity and sensitivity in both the original cohort and the validation cohort. The authors suggested that the approach could potentially be extended to other disease states and immunological phenotypes. Linkage disequilibrium might explain the correlated functional status among segregating V segments, but an unknown experimental factor could not be ruled out. HLA typing was unavailable for some donors at each locus, so association tests used only the typed subset. Some IMGT-functional V segments, including TRBV6-2 and TRBV6-3, could not be distinguished by the 87-base-pair reads and were therefore excluded. The presence/absence analyses assumed that sequencing depth was roughly uniform across donors, and that assumption may not be true. The study listed over 150 TCR beta chains as associated with cytomegalovirus. A later analysis found that TCR association rates varied across HLA loci, with DRB1 alleles showing the most associated TCRs and HLA-C alleles the fewest.

Libraries came from the immunoSEQ multiplex PCR assay. For the multiplex PCR, a mixture combining 60 forward primers for TCR Vbeta segments and 13 reverse primers for TCR Jbeta segments was used. Amplification of the CDR3 region of rearranged TCR beta genes was performed with a multiplex PCR assay on genomic DNA. The amplified TCR beta libraries were sequenced on the Illumina HiSeq System as 87-base-pair reads. Per the source publication's procedure: A later analysis counted 65 million to 90 million unique TCR beta chains across the 666 repertoires, and some 12 million of these chains were shared by at least two donors. A nearest-neighbor algorithm error-corrected the raw reads and collapsed the reads into unique sequences, merging closely related sequences to remove PCR and sequencing errors. V, D and J gene segments were assigned by aligning CDR3 sequences to IMGT reference sequences. For a sequence to be retained, at least a six-nucleotide match to both a V gene segment and a J gene segment was required. Rearrangements were called productive when the CDR3 lacked stop codons and stayed in frame with V and J; all others were non-productive. CDR3 was defined by IMGT convention, running from the second conserved V-encoded cysteine to the conserved J-encoded phenylalanine. The earlier analysis of approximately 590 of the donors excluded any sequence lacking an unambiguous match to a single V gene segment. An earlier analysis of around 600 of the donors classified V segments as functional when productive rearrangements were above 56.7% and as segregating when the standard deviation between donors was above 5%. A statistical classification framework was developed to diagnose cytomegalovirus status using the catalog of TCR beta chain sequences. In a later analysis, TCR nucleotide sequences were compared against IMGT/GENE-DB human TR gene sequences so that V and J genes could be assigned. Using the TCRdist pipeline, a later analysis assigned CDR3 sequences along with most-parsimonious VDJ recombination scenarios. In a later analysis, each TCR beta chain was defined by its CDR3 amino acid sequence together with its V-gene family, and reads without a unique V-gene family were excluded. A later analysis removed several hundred highly shared, low-generation-probability nucleotide sequences to deal with suspected cross-contamination and a sequencing artifact. In a later analysis, a clonal expansion index for each public chain was calculated from normalized within-repertoire ranks of inferred template counts. In a later analysis, generation probabilities were computed using a VDJ recombination model fitted to out-of-frame rearrangements, and the results were checked against IGoR. Hypergeometric tests were used in a later analysis to score TCR-TCR, TCR-HLA and TCR-CMV co-occurrence, with a repertoire-size bias correction applied to the TCR pairs. To estimate false discovery rates, a later analysis permuted the HLA or CMV assignments 20 times. In a later analysis, co-occurring TCRs were grouped using DBSCAN, with TCRdist sequence similarity added in when clustering inside HLA-allele-positive subsets. Repertoires with fewer than 30,000 or more than 120,000 public chains were left out of co-occurrence clustering, as were about 5 repertoires with anomalous nucleotide sharing. The table comes from immuneACCESS by way of TCRdb, which keeps in-frame sequences with V and J called. Part of the clones is missing from these tables; in studies checked, under half for an unresolved V gene and the rest for unknown reasons. D and trimming were read from the DNA, whereas the V and J calls and clone size are those reported in that table. Counted in this sample were some 170,000 clones; approximately 75% of them appeared once. Of the sample, 1.9% is held by the ten largest clones.

The cohort consisted of more than 650 healthy bone marrow donors. All cohort members were sampled while nominally healthy, although unrecorded immune exposures were likely present. The donor was CMV seronegative and was included in the group of 352 seronegative cohort members. A peripheral blood sample was collected from each donor, and TCR beta sequencing was performed on peripheral blood mononuclear cells. The Qiagen DNeasy Blood Extraction Kit was used to extract genomic DNA from the blood cell samples. As regards this clone: Which antigen it targets is not known. Base qualities are missing; no much larger clone stands one base away.

V and J lose 1 base and 1 base, and a span of 12 bases separates them. Taken from cysteine to phenylalanine, the CDR3 has 16 residues. The only DNA kept is the CDR3, 48 bases in frame from the first base. Sequences LNHNV (CDR1) and YYDKDF (CDR2) are obtained from the germline V gene (reference sequence). Recombination joined TRBV15 with TRBJ2-3, and possibly TRBD1, on 7 matching bases. This TCR was recovered from a woman under 30 in good health and CMV-seronegative. The sequenced material came from PBMCs. The sequenced DNA is TGTGCCACCAGCAGAGTCGCGGGACAGCGCACAGATACGCAGTATTTT. This translates into CATSRVAGQRTDTQYF.